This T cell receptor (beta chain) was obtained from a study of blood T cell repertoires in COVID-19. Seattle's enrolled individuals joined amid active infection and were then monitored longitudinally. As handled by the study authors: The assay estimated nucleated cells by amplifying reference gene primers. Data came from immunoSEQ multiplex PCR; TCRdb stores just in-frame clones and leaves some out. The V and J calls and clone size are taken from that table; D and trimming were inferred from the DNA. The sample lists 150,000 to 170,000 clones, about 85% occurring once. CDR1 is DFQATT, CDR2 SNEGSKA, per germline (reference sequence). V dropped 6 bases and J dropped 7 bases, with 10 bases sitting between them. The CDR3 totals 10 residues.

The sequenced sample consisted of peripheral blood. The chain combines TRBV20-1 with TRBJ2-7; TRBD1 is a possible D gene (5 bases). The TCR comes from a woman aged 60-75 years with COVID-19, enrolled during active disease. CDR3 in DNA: TGCAGTGCCCTCTCAGGGGAGCAGTACTTC. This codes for CSALSGEQYF.